This T cell receptor beta chain was captured in a study of technical replicates of blood from several donors. With V trimmed by 6 bases and J by 1 base, 5 bases remained unmatched. Germline V gene sequence: CDR1 MNHEY, CDR2 SVGAGI. The CDR3 length is 14 residues. Assay: immunoSEQ multiplex PCR; the TCRdb copy retains only in-frame clones and omits some. The sample has 55,000 to 75,000 clones, 87% seen once. The genes are TRBV6-5 and TRBJ1-1; 7 positions match TRBD1. This receptor was identified in a human donor in good health. Some clones in this sample may be carry-over from other donors' samples. The sequencing sample was made of PBMCs. CDR3 protein: CASSYRGSNTEAFF. The CDR3 nucleotides are TGTGCCAGCAGCTACAGGGGTTCGAACACTGAAGCTTTCTTT.